This T cell receptor (beta chain) was sequenced in a study of cytomegalovirus exposure and HLA in healthy donors. Study-level findings and limits: Fewer N-insertions (relative to the roughly 720-donor mean) were reportedly seen in an Asian-associated ancestry cluster in a later analysis.

The PCR contained 60 Vbeta and 13 Jbeta primers. Measured with immunoSEQ multiplex PCR; TCRdb has only the in-frame clones, and not every one. The table shows about 18,000 clones, with about 75% occurring only once. The CDR3 totals 13 residues. Germline CDR1 is GTSNPN and CDR2 is SVGIG (reference sequence). Trimming removed 3 bases from V and 4 bases from J, with 10 bases in between. For this clone: Its antigen is not identified.

This receptor was identified in a man between 18 and 35 years old in good health and CMV-seronegative. Sample: PBMCs. This rearrangement joins TRBV30 to TRBJ1-5, with no clear D. CDR3 DNA: TGTGCCTGGAGCAAGGGAGTAAATCAGCCCCAGCATTTT. Protein product: CAWSKGVNQPQHF.